The clone carrying this T cell receptor (beta chain) was seen only once. Its antigen remains unknown. One junction end does not reproduce the germline sequence, and a read error may be involved. The CDR3 consists of 15 residues. Germline CDR1 SGHRS, CDR2 YFSETQ. Using a J-beta primer mix together with a sample-barcoded 5' primer, a second PCR was run for roughly 6 to 12 cycles. Via MiXCR, TCRdb re-called the 5' RACE reads, giving one row per CDR3 protein. The profile covers about 680,000 distinct CDR3 sequences, with 45% to 50% appearing a single time and roughly 31% taken by the ten largest. This sample was included in a study of blood T cells in healthy people across ages. General study points: Diversity estimates from one million T cells were considered underestimates. Expanded clonotype shifts may have been confounded, as the donors had an unknown CMV status.

The sequence derives from a woman in her sixties in good health. The sample taken for sequencing was blood. The rearrangement links TRBV5-1 to TRBJ2-1; either TRBD1 or TRBD2 may fit D (6 bases each). The CDR3 region has the DNA TGCGCCAGCAGCTTGGAGGGGGGCCCCTACAATGAGCGGTACTTC. It is translated as CASSLEGGPYNERYF.